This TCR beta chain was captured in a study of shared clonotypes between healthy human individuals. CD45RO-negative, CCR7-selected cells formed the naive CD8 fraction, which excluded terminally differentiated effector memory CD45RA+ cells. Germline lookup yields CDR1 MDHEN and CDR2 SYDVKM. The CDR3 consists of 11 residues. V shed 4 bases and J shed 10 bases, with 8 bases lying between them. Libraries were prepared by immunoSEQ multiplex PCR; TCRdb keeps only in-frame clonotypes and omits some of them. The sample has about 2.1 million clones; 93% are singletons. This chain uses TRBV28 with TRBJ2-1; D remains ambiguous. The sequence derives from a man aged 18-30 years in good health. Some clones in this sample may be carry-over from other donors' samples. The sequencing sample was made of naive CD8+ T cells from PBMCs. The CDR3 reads CASSSSLEQFF. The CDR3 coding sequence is TGTGCCAGCAGTTCCTCTTTGGAGCAGTTCTTC.